A single sample is the source of the 11 T cell receptor beta chains below, sequenced in a study of T cell responses to AZD1222 COVID-19 vaccine. Sequencing was performed with immunoSEQ multiplex PCR; in TCRdb, only in-frame clones are kept and a portion is missing. Among about 140,000 clones, more than 85% were seen once, and the ten largest hold 12%. Here the sequenced sample was peripheral blood, taken after recovery from COVID-19. These receptors all stem from an adult who had recovered from COVID-19.

The rearrangement uses TRBV21-1 and TRBJ1-5. TRBV21-1 is a known pseudogene. This CDR3 is 15 amino acids long. The CDR3 DNA reads TGTGCCAGCAGCAAAGTGGGGGGTTGTAATCAGCCCCAGCATTTT. It encodes CASSKVGGCNQPQHF.

The V and J genes are TRBV2 and TRBJ2-1, with 14 nucleotides matching TRBD2. Germline lookup yields CDR1 SNHLY and CDR2 FYNNEI. V dropped 6 bases and J dropped 0; count of bases not matched to a gene: 1. The CDR3 covers 16 residues. The CDR3 here is CASSGTSGGSYNEQFF. The CDR3 bases are TGTGCCAGCAGCGGGACTAGCGGGGGCTCCTACAATGAGCAGTTCTTC. Using reference TRBV2 and TRBJ2-1 for the parts outside the CDR3, the full variable domain is EPEVTQTPSHQVTQMGQEVILRCVPISNHLYFYWYRQILGQKVEFLVSFYNNEISEKSEIFDDQFSVERPDGSNFTLKIRSTKLEDSAMYFCASSGTSGGSYNEQFFGPGTRLTVL.

The V gene is TRBV28, the J gene TRBJ2-4; 13 bases fit TRBD2. CDR3 length: 16 amino acids. The V gene's germline CDR1 is MDHEN and CDR2 SYDVKM. Trimming at V came to 5 bases and at J to 3 bases, leaving 4 bases not matched to a gene. CDR3 nucleotides: TGTGCCAGCAGTACTAGCGGGAGGGCCAGCAAAAACATTCAGTACTTC. This gives the protein CASSTSGRASKNIQYF.

The CDR3 nucleotides are TGTGCCAGCAGCTTTACGGGGATGGTCACTGAAGCTTTCTTT. Translated: CASSFTGMVTEAFF. The V call is TRBV5-6, the J call TRBJ1-1; no clear D. The CDR3 length is 14 residues. The V and J ends lost 2 bases and 4 bases respectively, with 12 bases between them. Germline assignment: CDR1 SGHDT and CDR2 YYEEEE.

V is TRBV4-1 and J is TRBJ2-3; D possibly corresponds to TRBD2 (5 bases). From germline, CDR1 is MGHRA and CDR2 YSYEKL. This CDR3 is 17 amino acids long. The V and J ends lost 0 bases and 2 bases respectively, with 15 bases between them. In DNA form, the CDR3 reads TGCGCCAGCAGCCAAGATGAGGACGGGATCCCCACAGATACGCAGTATTTT. As protein: CASSQDEDGIPTDTQYF.

The rearrangement uses TRBV11-2 and TRBJ2-7; TRBD2 matches at 7 bases. V shed 5 bases, J shed 4 bases, and the junction held 14 bases outside the gene matches. This CDR3 has 16 amino acids. Germline lookup yields CDR1 SGHAT and CDR2 FQNNGV. Here the CDR3 DNA reads TGTGCCAGCAGCCCCCTTCTTGCGGGAGTCCTTTACGAGCAGTACTTC. This sequence encodes CASSPLLAGVLYEQYF.

The chain has TRBV19 and TRBJ2-7; TRBD1 is a possible D gene (6 bases). The CDR3 covers 17 residues. Germline loops: CDR1 LNHDA, CDR2 SQIVND (reference sequence). V was trimmed by 1 base and J by 3 bases, leaving 19 bases between them. The CDR3 nucleotides read TGTGCCAGTAGTATAGTTGGACAGCTCTACGGAAACTACGAGCAGTACTTC. Amino acids: CASSIVGQLYGNYEQYF.

V and J are TRBV25-1 and TRBJ2-3, with 10 bases fitting TRBD1. The germline gives CDR1 MGHDK, CDR2 SYGVNS. This CDR3 contains 17 residues. Unmatched junction bases numbered 7, after V lost 4 bases and J lost 0 bases. This CDR3 is CASSGGTGAVSTDTQYF. For the CDR3, the DNA is TGTGCCAGCAGTGGGGGGACAGGGGCCGTGAGCACAGATACGCAGTATTTT.

The table lists this clone with a count of one. The chain is built from TRBV15 and TRBJ1-6, with 8 bases aligning to TRBD1. The J segment lost 6 bases and the V segment lost 0 bases, leaving 10 bases of the junction unmatched. Germline CDR1 and CDR2: LNHNV and YYDKDF (reference sequence). The CDR3 is 18 residues long. CDR3 sequence (DNA): TGTGCCACCAGCAGAGATCGTCCAGGGGGCGCCCTTAATTCACCCCTCCACTTT. Translation: CATSRDRPGGALNSPLHF.

J is TRBJ2-1 and V is TRBV27, with TRBD2 identical over 13 bases. Germline assignment: CDR1 MNHEY and CDR2 SMNVEV (reference sequence). The CDR3 loop spans 15 amino acids. Trimming at V came to 3 bases and at J to 5 bases, leaving 1 base not matched to a gene. CDR3 region: CASSLGLAGNNEQFF. The DNA of the CDR3 is TGTGCCAGCAGTTTGGGACTAGCGGGGAACAATGAGCAGTTCTTC.

The V gene is TRBV19, the J gene TRBJ2-3; D possibly corresponds to TRBD2 (6 bases). CDR1 LNHDA and CDR2 SQIVND come from the germline V gene (reference sequence). This CDR3 contains 15 residues. Trimming cost V 3 bases and J 5 bases, with 15 bases left between them. The CDR3 sequence: CASSIRGRQGDTQYF. For the CDR3, the DNA is TGTGCCAGTAGTATCCGGGGGAGGCAGGGAGATACGCAGTATTTT.